These 15 T cell receptor beta chains were sequenced from one sample in a study of control samples from healthy donors and cancer patients. This table comes from immunoSEQ multiplex PCR, and its TCRdb copy is limited to in-frame clones, with some not included. This sample has over 150,000 clones; 85% to 95% occur once, and the top ten carry about 1.4%. The sample comprised blood. These receptors all stem from a woman aged 18-29 years in good health.

This sequence joins TRBV19 and TRBJ1-5; D gene unclear. CDR1 and CDR2 (germline): LNHDA, SQIVND (reference sequence). There are 14 residues in the CDR3. The V end was cut by 5 bases, the J end by 0 bases, with 8 bases between. In DNA, the CDR3 is TGTGCCAGTAGTGCGACGGATAGCAATCAGCCCCAGCATTTT. This sequence encodes CASSATDSNQPQHF.

The V call is TRBV24-1, the J call TRBJ2-3; no firm D call. This CDR3 has 16 residues. V was cut by 0 bases and J by 0 bases, with 9 bases left in between. CDR1 and CDR2 (germline): KGHDR, SFDVKD. CDR3 coding DNA: TGTGCCACCAGTGATTTGACTGGTGCTAGCACAGATACGCAGTATTTT. Translated, it gives CATSDLTGASTDTQYF.

This clone was observed a handful of times. The chain recombines TRBV6-1 with TRBJ1-1, with D hard to call. CDR1 is MNHNS and CDR2 is SASEGT in the germline V gene. V was shortened by 1 base and J by 5 bases, with 8 bases between the two germline ends. The length of the CDR3 is 13 residues. The CDR3 region is CASSEVRATEAFF. DNA for the CDR3: TGTGCCAGCAGTGAAGTAAGGGCGACTGAAGCTTTCTTT.

V is TRBV14 and J is TRBJ1-5; D ambiguous. The CDR3 totals 13 residues. The ends were cut back, 1 base at V and 3 bases at J, with 4 bases in the middle. The germline CDR1 and CDR2 sequences are SGHDN and FVKESK. This CDR3 reads CASSQGSNQPQHF. The CDR3 DNA follows: TGTGCCAGCAGCCAAGGATCCAATCAGCCCCAGCATTTT.

The chain combines TRBV5-1 with TRBJ1-4, with D unresolved. In germline, CDR1 is SGHRS, CDR2 YFSETQ. V lost 0 bases, J lost 4 bases, and 4 bases lay in between. CDR3 size: 13 residues. DNA of the CDR3: TGCGCCAGCAGCTTGGTGGTTAATGAAAAACTGTTTTTT. Translated, it gives CASSLVVNEKLFF.

This chain connects TRBV2 to TRBJ2-7, with D perhaps TRBD2 (6 bases). Trimming removed 7 bases at V and 7 bases at J, with 14 bases between. Germline loops: CDR1 SNHLY, CDR2 FYNNEI. The CDR3 contains 12 residues. CDR3 in DNA: TGTGCCAGCAAAGGGACCGCGGGGGAGCAGTACTTC. Translation: CASKGTAGEQYF.

The chain is built from TRBV5-1 and TRBJ2-7, with 8 bases lining up with TRBD2. The CDR3 length is 15 residues. Germline CDR1 SGHRS, CDR2 YFSETQ. Trimming took 1 base from V and 0 from J; bases not matched to a gene: 3. The CDR3 reads CASSLIAGFSYEQYF. CDR3 sequence (DNA): TGCGCCAGCAGCTTGATAGCGGGATTCTCCTACGAGCAGTACTTC.

This clone was seen just once. The V call is TRBV10-1, the J call TRBJ1-1; D gene unclear. Trimming removed 5 bases from V and 4 bases from J, with 11 bases in between. Germline V CDR1 and CDR2: WNHNN, SYGVQD (reference sequence). The CDR3 loop spans 13 amino acids. Here the CDR3 reads CASSPRLGTEAFF. CDR3 nucleotides: TGCGCCAGCAGTCCCAGGTTGGGCACTGAAGCTTTCTTT.

This CDR3 reads CSVFIYNEQFF. The CDR3 bases are TGCAGCGTTTTCATCTACAATGAGCAGTTCTTC. The rearrangement joins TRBV29-1 to TRBJ2-1, with D unresolved. CDR1 and CDR2 from the germline V gene are SQVTM and ANQGSEA. The CDR3 length is 11 residues. Trimming took off 5 bases at V and 3 bases at J, with 5 bases between the two ends.

V and J are TRBV28 and TRBJ2-1, with D unresolved. The CDR3 sequence is 16 residues long. Trimming cost V 2 bases and J 6 bases, with 17 bases left between them. The germline gives CDR1 MDHEN, CDR2 SYDVKM. The CDR3 DNA sequence: TGTGCCAGCAGTTTAACCACCAGCAGGAGACGCAATGAGCAGTTCTTC. Its translation: CASSLTTSRRRNEQFF.

The table lists this clone with a count of one. The genes are TRBV28 and TRBJ1-2; possible D gene TRBD1, 5 bases. Germline CDR1 and CDR2: MDHEN and SYDVKM. V was shortened by 6 bases and J by 9 bases, with 26 bases between the two germline ends. The CDR3 runs to 16 residues. Written as DNA, the CDR3 is TGTGCCAGCAGCCGAGGTTGGAGGGGCCCCCTTGGGAGCTACACCTTC. It specifies CASSRGWRGPLGSYTF.

The rearrangement joins TRBV5-4 to TRBJ2-3; tentative D call: TRBD1 (5 bases). This CDR3 is 15 amino acids long. Germline CDR1 and CDR2: SGHNT and YYREEE (reference sequence). V was shortened by 1 base and J by 2 bases, with 11 bases between the two germline ends. In DNA, the CDR3 is TGTGCCAGCAGCTTGTTGGTGGGGCACACAGATACGCAGTATTTT. It translates to CASSLLVGHTDTQYF.

This chain uses TRBV3-1 (or the pseudogene TRBV3-2) with TRBJ1-6, with TRBD1 identical over 7 bases. There are 17 residues in the CDR3. With 2 bases clipped from V and 4 bases from J, the junction kept 8 bases outside the gene matches. The germline gives CDR1 LGHDT, CDR2 YNNKEL (reference sequence). CDR3 residues: CASSQRDSGRYNSPLHF. CDR3 nucleotides: TGTGCCAGCAGCCAACGGGACAGCGGAAGATATAATTCACCCCTCCACTTT.

The chain combines TRBV7-2 with TRBJ1-2; D is possibly TRBD1 (5 bases). Trimming removed 1 base at V and 5 bases at J, with 14 bases between. Germline CDR1 is SGHTA and CDR2 is FQGNSA. This CDR3 spans 15 amino acids. The CDR3 DNA reads TGTGCCAGCAGCTTAGGGGGAGGGGAGAGGTATGGCTACACCTTC. Its translation: CASSLGGGERYGYTF. Full variable domain (missing parts from reference TRBV7-2 and TRBJ1-2): GAGVSQSPSNKVTEKGKDVELRCDPISGHTALYWYRQSLGQGLEFLIYFQGNSAPDKSGLPSDRFSAERTGGSVSTLTIQRTQQEDSAVYLCASSLGGGERYGYTFGSGTRLTVV.

V usage is TRBV7-2 and J usage is TRBJ1-5, with a weak D call TRBD1 (5 bases). Trimming pared 6 bases from V and 3 bases from J, leaving 9 bases between. The germline V gene has CDR1 SGHTA and CDR2 FQGNSA. This CDR3 spans 13 amino acids. The chain's CDR3 is CASSRQLNQPQHF. The DNA for the CDR3 is TGTGCCAGCAGTCGACAGCTCAATCAGCCCCAGCATTTT.